Following are 15 T cell receptor beta chains from one sample sequenced in a study of lymphopenia after photon versus proton radiotherapy. This table comes from immunoSEQ multiplex PCR, and its TCRdb copy is limited to in-frame clones, with some not included. The sample lists roughly 64,000 clones; roughly 90% were seen once. Specimen: peripheral blood, collected from a patient treated with proton-based radiotherapy. The receptors originated from a man older than 75 with esophageal cancer.

The V and J genes are TRBV6-1 and TRBJ2-7; D assignment may be TRBD1 or TRBD2 (6 bases each). The CDR3 loop spans 14 amino acids. Trimming cost V 2 bases and J 3 bases, with 11 bases left between them. The germline gives CDR1 MNHNS, CDR2 SASEGT. This CDR3 is CASSEQGTFYEQYF. The CDR3 DNA reads as TGTGCCAGCAGTGAACAGGGGACTTTCTACGAGCAGTACTTC.

CDR3 protein: CASSPGTGNVNEQFF. The DNA of the CDR3 is TGTGCCAGCAGCCCAGGGACAGGGAATGTGAATGAGCAGTTCTTC. The rearrangement uses TRBV13 and TRBJ2-1; 9 bases line up with TRBD1. The CDR3 covers 15 residues. The trim removed 5 bases at V and 7 bases at J, leaving 9 bases unmatched. CDR1 is PRHDT, CDR2 FYEKMQ, per germline (reference sequence).

For this clone: This same CDR3 is encoded by further DNA sequences in the sample. V usage is TRBV19 and J usage is TRBJ2-1, with 12 bases lining up with TRBD2. The CDR3 has 15 residues. Trimming took 5 bases from V and 2 from J; bases not matched to a gene: 1. The germline gives CDR1 LNHDA, CDR2 SQIVND (reference sequence). The CDR3 nucleotides are TGTGCCAGTAGTCTAGCGGGGGGGGCCTACAATGAGCAGTTCTTC. Translation gives CASSLAGGAYNEQFF.

V and J are TRBV5-4 and TRBJ1-2, with 7 bases aligning to TRBD1. J lost 2 bases, V lost 4 bases, and 5 bases had no gene match. Looked up from germline, CDR1 is SGHNT and CDR2 is YYREEE (reference sequence). This CDR3 region has 14 residues. The CDR3 reads CASSRETGNYGYTF. In nucleotides, the CDR3 is TGTGCCAGCAGCCGCGAGACAGGGAACTATGGCTACACCTTC.

The chain combines TRBV6-1 with TRBJ1-6; 7 bases are a match to TRBD1. Germline CDR1 is MNHNS and CDR2 is SASEGT. This CDR3 region has 13 residues. The V and J ends lost 7 bases and 9 bases, in that order; junction bases with no gene match: 6. The CDR3 loop reads CASISTGSSPLHF. The CDR3 DNA reads as TGTGCCAGCATTTCGACAGGGTCTTCACCCCTCCACTTT.

The rearrangement links TRBV11-2 to TRBJ2-1; D is possibly TRBD2 (5 bases). Trimming removed 0 bases at V and 7 bases at J, with 13 bases between. The CDR3 sequence is 15 residues long. Germline V gene sequence: CDR1 SGHAT, CDR2 FQNNGV. The CDR3 coding sequence is TGTGCCAGCAGCTTAGAGTTTTCGGGAAGGAATGAGCAGTTCTTC. It encodes CASSLEFSGRNEQFF.

Turning to this clone: Germline is not matched at one junction end, which may reflect a read error. The chain combines TRBV6-1 with TRBJ1-4; D not certain. The germline gives CDR1 MNHNS, CDR2 SASEGT. CDR3 length: 11 amino acids. As DNA, the CDR3 is TGTGCCACCGGGGTAACACGAAAAACTGTTTTT. Translation gives CATGVTRKTVF.

The chain uses TRBV7-2 and TRBJ1-2, with 9 nucleotides matching TRBD1. The ends lost 0 bases at V and 6 bases at J; junction bases unmatched: 5. This CDR3 comprises 15 residues. The germline gives CDR1 SGHTA, CDR2 FQGNSA. The CDR3 region has the DNA TGTGCCAGCAGCTTAGCGGGCGGACAGGGGAATGGCTACACCTTC. As protein: CASSLAGGQGNGYTF.

The chain combines TRBV27 with TRBJ1-1; a weak D match, TRBD1 (6 bases). V dropped 7 bases and J dropped 5 bases, with 17 bases sitting between them. The CDR3 has 14 amino acids. CDR1 and CDR2 (germline): MNHEY, SMNVEV (reference sequence). In DNA, the CDR3 is TGTGCCAGCACATCACAGGGTTTTCAAACTGAAGCTTTCTTT. Its protein product is CASTSQGFQTEAFF.

The chain joins TRBV4-1 to TRBJ1-2, with D uncertain. Germline V CDR1 and CDR2: MGHRA, YSYEKL. Trimming pared 5 bases from V and 8 bases from J, leaving 21 bases between. This CDR3 region has 15 residues. As DNA, the CDR3 is TGCGCCAGCAGCGGCCGGTATCTAACCGGTGGCGGCTACACCTTC. Encoded protein: CASSGRYLTGGGYTF.

The chain joins TRBV23-1 to TRBJ2-7; TRBD2 is a possible D gene (6 bases). TRBV23-1 is identified as an open reading frame with a role that is uncertain. Trimming pared 1 base from V and 3 bases from J, leaving 10 bases between. The CDR3 totals 14 residues. The CDR3 protein is CASSQCGVHYEQYF. CDR3 DNA: TGCGCCAGCAGTCAATGCGGGGTGCACTACGAGCAGTACTTC.

The gene calls are TRBV5-1 and TRBJ2-2; tentatively, D is TRBD1 (5 bases). CDR1 and CDR2 from the germline V gene are SGHRS and YFSETQ. CDR3 length: 14 residues. V was shortened by 3 bases and J by 6 bases, with 12 bases between the two germline ends. CDR3 sequence: CASSYQGSAGELFF. Written as DNA, the CDR3 is TGCGCCAGCAGCTATCAGGGTTCTGCCGGGGAGCTGTTTTTT.

This chain connects TRBV6-5 to TRBJ1-2, with 7 bases lining up with TRBD1. CDR1 and CDR2 (germline): MNHEY, SVGAGI. There are 14 residues in the CDR3. Germline trimming cut 6 bases from V and 6 bases from J; bases unmatched to any gene: 10. As DNA, the CDR3 is TGTGCCAGCAGGACGACAGGGCGGAAAGATGGCTACACCTTC. Translation gives CASRTTGRKDGYTF.

CDR3 in DNA: TGTGCCAGCAGCGTAGTGGGGTTAGGTGGCCTGGACTATGGCTACACCTTC. Amino acids: CASSVVGLGGLDYGYTF. This rearrangement joins TRBV9 to TRBJ1-2; the D is unclear. The germline gives CDR1 SGDLS, CDR2 YYNGEE. The CDR3 has 17 residues. V dropped 0 bases and J dropped 3 bases, with 18 bases sitting between them.

The V gene is TRBV7-9, the J gene TRBJ2-6, with D unresolved. CDR3 length: 15 amino acids. CDR1 and CDR2 (germline): SEHNR, FQNEAQ (reference sequence). Trimming shortened V by 4 bases and J by 2 bases, and 9 bases separated the two germline ends. CDR3 bases: TGTGCCAGCAGCTCAATGCCTCCTGGGGCCAACGTCCTGACTTTC. Translating it yields CASSSMPPGANVLTF.